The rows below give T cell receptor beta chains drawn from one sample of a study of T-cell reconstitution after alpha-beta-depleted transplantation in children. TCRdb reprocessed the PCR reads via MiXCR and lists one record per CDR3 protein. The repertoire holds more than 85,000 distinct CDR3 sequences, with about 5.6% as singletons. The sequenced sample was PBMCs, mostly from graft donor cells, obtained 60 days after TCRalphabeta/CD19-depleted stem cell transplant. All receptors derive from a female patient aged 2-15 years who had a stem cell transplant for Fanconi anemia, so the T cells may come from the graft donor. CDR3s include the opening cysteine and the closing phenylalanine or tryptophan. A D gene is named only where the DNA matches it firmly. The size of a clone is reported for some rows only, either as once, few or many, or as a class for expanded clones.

CDR3nt: TGTGCCAGCTCACCATCTATGGCCGGGACAGGGGACAATGAGCAGTTCTTC
CDR3aa: CASSPSMAGTGDNEQFF
abundance: many
v_gene: TRBV18
j_gene: TRBJ2-1
d_gene: TRBD1

CDR3nt: TGTGCCAGCAACAAGGACAGGGCGTCGCGTGAAAAACTGTTTTTT
CDR3aa: CASNKDRASREKLFF
abundance: many
v_gene: TRBV6-1
j_gene: TRBJ1-4
d_gene: TRBD1

CDR3nt: TGTGCCAGCAGCTTAACGGGGGGGCCAGATACGCAGTATTTT
CDR3aa: CASSLTGGPDTQYF
abundance: many
v_gene: TRBV7-2
j_gene: TRBJ2-3
d_gene: TRBD2

CDR3nt: TGTGCCAGCAGTTTACCGACTAGCGGGAGGGTTCAGTTCTTC
CDR3aa: CASSLPTSGRVQFF
abundance: many
v_gene: TRBV28
j_gene: TRBJ2-1
d_gene: TRBD2

CDR3nt: TGTGCCAGCAGGGTAGTGTTCGTGGGGGCCTACACCGGGGAGCTGTTTTTT
CDR3aa: CASRVVFVGAYTGELFF
abundance: many
v_gene: TRBV28
j_gene: TRBJ2-2
d_gene: -

CDR3nt: TGTGCCAGCAGTTTACGGGGGGGGCCCTACGAGCAGTACTTC
CDR3aa: CASSLRGGPYEQYF
abundance: many
v_gene: TRBV28
j_gene: TRBJ2-7
d_gene: TRBD2

CDR3nt: TGTGCCAGCTCACCGACAGGGTCGTATGGCTACACCTTC
CDR3aa: CASSPTGSYGYTF
abundance: -
v_gene: TRBV18
j_gene: TRBJ1-2
d_gene: TRBD1

CDR3nt: TGTGCCAGCAGCTTAGGAAGTAACACCGGGGAGCTGTTTTTT
CDR3aa: CASSLGSNTGELFF
abundance: many
v_gene: TRBV7-6
j_gene: TRBJ2-2
d_gene: -

CDR3nt: TGTGCCAGCAGGCCTGGGGGCTCCTATAATTCACCCCTCCACTTT
CDR3aa: CASRPGGSYNSPLHF
abundance: many
v_gene: TRBV28
j_gene: TRBJ1-6
d_gene: -

CDR3nt: TGTGCCAGCCAATGCGGGACAGTGGGTAATGTAGGGAATCAGCCCCAGCATTTT
CDR3aa: CASQCGTVGNVGNQPQHF
abundance: many
v_gene: TRBV27
j_gene: TRBJ1-5
d_gene: TRBD1

CDR3nt: TGTGCCAGCAGCTTAGGGGACCTCTACGAGCAGTACTTC
CDR3aa: CASSLGDLYEQYF
abundance: few
v_gene: TRBV7-9
j_gene: TRBJ2-7
d_gene: -

CDR3nt: TGTGCCAGCAGCTTAGACGGCCACAAGACCTACGAGCAGTACTTC
CDR3aa: CASSLDGHKTYEQYF
abundance: many
v_gene: TRBV11-1
j_gene: TRBJ2-7
d_gene: -

CDR3nt: TGCGCCAGCAGCTTGGAGGACAGGGCGGCAGATACGCAGTATTTT
CDR3aa: CASSLEDRAADTQYF
abundance: -
v_gene: TRBV5-1
j_gene: TRBJ2-3
d_gene: TRBD1

CDR3nt: TGCAGTGCTAGCCCTGGAGGGGACCACGAGCAGTACTTC
CDR3aa: CSASPGGDHEQYF
abundance: many
v_gene: TRBV20-1
j_gene: TRBJ2-7
d_gene: -

CDR3nt: TGTGCCACCAGCCGGGACAGCAGATACAATGAGCAGTTCTTC
CDR3aa: CATSRDSRYNEQFF
abundance: few
v_gene: TRBV24-1
j_gene: TRBJ2-1
d_gene: TRBD1

CDR3nt: TGTGCCAGCAGCCAAGCCGGGTACGGGACTAGCGGGGGGAGGTCAGATACGCAGTATTTT
CDR3aa: CASSQAGYGTSGGRSDTQYF
abundance: many
v_gene: TRBV3-1
j_gene: TRBJ2-3
d_gene: TRBD2

CDR3nt: TGCAGTGCTAGAGATCTCAAGAAACGGGGACTAGCGGACCAAGAGACCCAGTACTTC
CDR3aa: CSARDLKKRGLADQETQYF
abundance: many
v_gene: TRBV20-1
j_gene: TRBJ2-5
d_gene: TRBD2

CDR3nt: TGTGCCAGCGGCCAGACCTACAATGAGCAGTTCTTC
CDR3aa: CASGQTYNEQFF
abundance: many
v_gene: TRBV7-3
j_gene: TRBJ2-1
d_gene: -

CDR3nt: TGTGCCAGCAGTTTTGACACCTACAATGAGCAGTTCTTC
CDR3aa: CASSFDTYNEQFF
abundance: many
v_gene: TRBV12-3/TRBV12-4
j_gene: TRBJ2-1
d_gene: -

CDR3nt: TGCGCCAGCAGCTTGGGAGGGGTCCAATCCCAGCCCCAGCATTTT
CDR3aa: CASSLGGVQSQPQHF
abundance: few
v_gene: TRBV5-1
j_gene: TRBJ1-5
d_gene: -

CDR3nt: TGTGCCAGCAGCCAAGTCACGGGACTAGGGAACACCGGGGAGCTGTTTTTT
CDR3aa: CASSQVTGLGNTGELFF
abundance: few
v_gene: TRBV4-2
j_gene: TRBJ2-2
d_gene: TRBD2

CDR3nt: TGTGCCAGCGGGGAAGCGGCTAGCTATGGCTACACCTTC
CDR3aa: CASGEAASYGYTF
abundance: many
v_gene: TRBV12-3/TRBV12-4
j_gene: TRBJ1-2
d_gene: -

CDR3nt: TGTGCCAGCAGTTTCACGGGGAGCACAGATACGCAGTATTTT
CDR3aa: CASSFTGSTDTQYF
abundance: many
v_gene: TRBV12-3/TRBV12-4
j_gene: TRBJ2-3
d_gene: -

CDR3nt: TGTGCCAGCAGCCTTCAAGTGAACACTGAAGCTTTCTTT
CDR3aa: CASSLQVNTEAFF
abundance: few
v_gene: TRBV14
j_gene: TRBJ1-1
d_gene: -

CDR3nt: TGCGCCAGCAGCGTCGACAGGGTGAACACTGAAGCTTTCTTT
CDR3aa: CASSVDRVNTEAFF
abundance: many
v_gene: TRBV5-1
j_gene: TRBJ1-1
d_gene: TRBD1

CDR3nt: TGTGCCATCAGTGAGGGAGTAGCGGGAGGGCTCTGGTTAGAGACCCAGTACTTC
CDR3aa: CAISEGVAGGLWLETQYF
abundance: many
v_gene: TRBV10-3
j_gene: TRBJ2-5
d_gene: TRBD2

CDR3nt: TGTGCCAGCAGTTACTCAGTGACAGGGATAGCCTACGAGCAGTACTTC
CDR3aa: CASSYSVTGIAYEQYF
abundance: few
v_gene: TRBV6-5
j_gene: TRBJ2-7
d_gene: TRBD1